What follows are 31 T cell receptor beta chains derived from one specimen sequenced in a study of control samples from healthy donors and cancer patients (dated by TCRdb to about 2020). The receptor library was made with the immunoSEQ multiplex PCR assay. TCRdb carries this immuneACCESS record with in-frame sequences only. Its versions omit some clonotypes, under half of them owing to an unresolved V gene in the studies checked, with the rest unexplained. The sample data list about 120,000 clones, and less than 90% of these were observed just once. Of the sample, 1.5% to 2% is held by the ten largest clones. Sequenced: blood. The origin of the receptors is a young man in good health.

The chain couples TRBV12-3 or TRBV12-4 to TRBJ1-1; perhaps TRBD1 as D (5 bases). Trimming pared 5 bases from V and 10 bases from J, leaving 11 bases between. The CDR3 extends over 11 amino acids. CDR3 DNA: TGTGCCAGCAGTAAGATGACAGTAGCTTTCTTT. Translation: CASSKMTVAFF.

The V and J genes are TRBV7-3 and TRBJ1-2; the match to TRBD1 covers 7 bases. CDR1 is SGHTA, CDR2 FQGTGA, per germline. The CDR3 is made up of 15 amino acids. V shed 6 bases, J shed 0 bases, and the junction held 7 bases outside the gene matches. The CDR3 bases are TGTGCCAGCAGACCGGGACAGCTCCCTAACTATGGCTACACCTTC. Translating gives CASRPGQLPNYGYTF.

The chain joins TRBV6-2 or TRBV6-3 to TRBJ1-4; D not resolved. Germline CDR1 is MNHEY and CDR2 is SVGEGT. The CDR3 consists of 12 residues. V lost 4 bases, J lost 10 bases, and 10 bases lay in between. The CDR3 here is CASSSSVLKLFF. In nucleotides, the CDR3 is TGTGCCAGCAGTTCATCGGTCTTAAAACTGTTTTTT.

The chain joins TRBV4-1 to TRBJ2-7; no firm D call. Trimming removed 0 bases from V and 6 bases from J, with 15 bases in between. The germline CDR1 and CDR2 sequences are MGHRA and YSYEKL. CDR3 length: 15 residues. This CDR3 reads CASSQEGLGMGEQYF. The CDR3 nucleotides read TGCGCCAGCAGCCAAGAGGGGTTGGGGATGGGCGAGCAGTACTTC.

The chain is built from TRBV7-9 and TRBJ2-7, with 15 bases that match TRBD2. V was pared by 5 bases and J by 6 bases, with 8 bases of the junction left unmatched. The germline CDR1 and CDR2 sequences are SEHNR and FQNEAQ (reference sequence). The CDR3 is 16 amino acids. The CDR3 reads CASSMGLAGGWVEQYF. Here the CDR3 DNA reads TGTGCCAGCAGCATGGGACTAGCGGGAGGTTGGGTCGAGCAGTACTTC.

In this sample, this clone turned up once. CDR3 amino acids: CASSFGTSGSTHEQFF. CDR3 nucleotide sequence: TGCGCCAGCAGCTTCGGGACTAGCGGGAGTACGCATGAGCAGTTCTTC. The chain links TRBV5-1 to TRBJ2-1; TRBD2 aligns across 14 bases. Per germline, CDR1 SGHRS and CDR2 YFSETQ. The V and J ends lost 2 bases and 8 bases, in that order; junction bases with no gene match: 6. The CDR3 is 16 residues long.

The chain couples TRBV7-2 to TRBJ2-3, with D perhaps matching TRBD2 (5 bases). The CDR3 has 15 residues. Germline loops: CDR1 SGHTA, CDR2 FQGNSA. V lost 2 bases and J 4 bases, leaving 13 bases between the germline ends. The chain's CDR3 is CASSLPLRGSDTQYF. CDR3 bases: TGTGCCAGCAGCTTACCCTTAAGAGGGTCAGATACGCAGTATTTT. Full variable domain (rest looked up from reference TRBV7-2 and TRBJ2-3): GAGVSQSPSNKVTEKGKDVELRCDPISGHTALYWYRQSLGQGLEFLIYFQGNSAPDKSGLPSDRFSAERTGGSVSTLTIQRTQQEDSAVYLCASSLPLRGSDTQYFGPGTRLTVL.

CDR3 nucleotide sequence: TGCGCCAGCAGCTTAAAGGGGGGAGGCTACACCTTC. It codes for CASSLKGGGYTF. This chain links TRBV5-1 with TRBJ1-2; maybe TRBD1 (6 bases). Trimming removed 2 bases from V and 8 bases from J, with 10 bases in between. The length of the CDR3 is 12 residues. The germline V gene encodes CDR1 SGHRS and CDR2 YFSETQ. Full variable domain (remainder filled in from reference TRBV5-1 and TRBJ1-2): KAGVTQTPRYLIKTRGQQVTLSCSPISGHRSVSWYQQTPGQGLQFLFEYFSETQRNKGNFPGRFSGRQFSNSRSEMNVSTLELGDSALYLCASSLKGGGYTFGSGTRLTVV.

The V gene is TRBV28, the J gene TRBJ1-1; no clear D. There are 16 residues in the CDR3. V was clipped by 2 bases and J by 1 base, with 14 bases between them. Germline V CDR1 and CDR2: MDHEN, SYDVKM. The CDR3 bases are TGTGCCAGCAGTTTAGGTCTCCAGATAAAGAACACTGAAGCTTTCTTT. Protein product: CASSLGLQIKNTEAFF.

The chain combines TRBV15 with TRBJ2-3; D may be TRBD1 (5 bases). The CDR3 sequence is 16 residues long. Looked up from germline, CDR1 is LNHNV and CDR2 is YYDKDF (reference sequence). V shed 1 base and J shed 0 bases, with 11 bases lying between them. Written as DNA, the CDR3 is TGTGCCACCAGCAGAGGAGGACAAGGAAGCACAGATACGCAGTATTTT. This gives the protein CATSRGGQGSTDTQYF.

V gene TRBV9 combines with J gene TRBJ2-1, with D unclear. Trimming removed 0 bases at V and 0 bases at J, with 13 bases between. This CDR3 spans 17 amino acids. CDR1 and CDR2 (germline): SGDLS, YYNGEE. CDR3 region: CASSVAEDGSSYNEQFF. In DNA form, the CDR3 reads TGTGCCAGCAGCGTAGCCGAGGACGGAAGCTCCTACAATGAGCAGTTCTTC.

The chain carries TRBV11-2 and TRBJ1-3, with D perhaps matching TRBD1 (5 bases). The V gene's germline CDR1 is SGHAT and CDR2 FQNNGV. This CDR3 spans 17 amino acids. Trimming took off 2 bases at V and 1 base at J, with 15 bases between the two ends. The CDR3 DNA sequence: TGTGCCAGCAGCTTAACGACAGCTCCTACTTCTGGAAACACCATATATTTT. Amino acids: CASSLTTAPTSGNTIYF. Variable domain in full (rest from reference TRBV11-2 and TRBJ1-3): EAGVAQSPRYKIIEKRQSVAFWCNPISGHATLYWYQQILGQGPKLLIQFQNNGVVDDSQLPKDRFSAERLKGVDSTLKIQPAKLEDSAVYLCASSLTTAPTSGNTIYFGEGSWLTVV.

The chain recombines TRBV5-1 with TRBJ1-4; 8 nucleotides agree with TRBD1. The ends lost 4 bases at V and 7 bases at J; junction bases unmatched: 9. Germline V CDR1 and CDR2: SGHRS, YFSETQ. The CDR3 is made up of 15 amino acids. CDR3 in amino acids: CASSRSQGAGEKLFF. CDR3 nucleotide sequence: TGCGCCAGCAGCAGAAGCCAGGGGGCGGGTGAAAAACTGTTTTTT.

The chain employs TRBV7-3 and TRBJ2-3, with 8 bases matching TRBD2. The CDR3 is made up of 15 amino acids. Germline V CDR1 and CDR2: SGHTA, FQGTGA. The J segment lost 4 bases and the V segment lost 0 bases, leaving 3 bases of the junction unmatched. This CDR3 reads CASSLTGLVPDTQYF. The DNA of the CDR3 is TGTGCCAGCAGCTTAACGGGACTAGTCCCAGATACGCAGTATTTT.

This sequence joins TRBV5-6 and TRBJ2-7; D unresolved. Trimming removed 2 bases at V and 7 bases at J, with 7 bases between. Germline V gene sequence: CDR1 SGHDT, CDR2 YYEEEE. CDR3 length: 11 residues. CDR3 DNA: TGTGCCAGCAGCTTCACGGCTGAGCAGTACTTC. Translation gives CASSFTAEQYF.

The chain is built from TRBV4-1 and TRBJ2-1; perhaps TRBD2 as D (6 bases). Per the germline V gene, CDR1 is MGHRA and CDR2 is YSYEKL. The length of the CDR3 is 17 residues. V shed 6 bases and J shed 0 bases, with 18 bases lying between them. This CDR3 reads CASSLLLSGGSYNEQFF. In DNA, the CDR3 is TGCGCCAGCAGTCTTTTACTTTCCGGGGGCTCCTACAATGAGCAGTTCTTC.

The chain joins TRBV11-2 to TRBJ2-3; D not resolved. The CDR3 extends over 14 amino acids. V was clipped by 9 bases and J by 4 bases, with 17 bases between them. From germline, CDR1 is SGHAT and CDR2 FQNNGV. The CDR3 spells CASIQDGWADTQYF. Here the CDR3 DNA reads TGTGCCAGTATCCAAGATGGGTGGGCAGATACGCAGTATTTT. Variable domain in full (rest from reference TRBV11-2 and TRBJ2-3): EAGVAQSPRYKIIEKRQSVAFWCNPISGHATLYWYQQILGQGPKLLIQFQNNGVVDDSQLPKDRFSAERLKGVDSTLKIQPAKLEDSAVYLCASIQDGWADTQYFGPGTRLTVL.

The gene calls are TRBV15 and TRBJ2-5; TRBD1 aligns across 10 bases. Germline lookup yields CDR1 LNHNV and CDR2 YYDKDF (reference sequence). Trimming removed 5 bases from V and 5 bases from J; junction bases left unmatched: 8. This CDR3 is built from 15 residues. CDR3 bases: TGTGCCACCAGCGGAAACCCGGGACAGGGGGAGACCCAGTACTTC. Translation gives CATSGNPGQGETQYF.

The chain is built from TRBV27 and TRBJ1-3; 7 bases map to TRBD1. The V gene's germline CDR1 is MNHEY and CDR2 SMNVEV (reference sequence). CDR3 length equals 15 residues. Losses at the gene ends were 5 bases for V and 8 bases for J; bases not matched to a gene: 12. This chain's CDR3 is CASSPPSDRVDTIYF. The CDR3 DNA reads as TGTGCCAGCAGTCCCCCGTCCGACAGGGTTGACACCATATATTTT.

The chain joins TRBV6-5 to TRBJ1-5, with D hard to call. CDR1 and CDR2 (germline): MNHEY, SVGAGI. The CDR3 is made up of 12 amino acids. V lost 8 bases and J lost 5, with 10 bases in between. As DNA, the CDR3 is TGTGCCAGCTTATCAGTAGATCAGCCCCAGCATTTT. Amino acid sequence: CASLSVDQPQHF.

V gene TRBV11-2 combines with J gene TRBJ1-1; TRBD1 might be the D (5 bases). This CDR3 comprises 15 residues. CDR1 is SGHAT, CDR2 FQNNGV, per germline. With 0 bases removed from V and 5 bases from J, the gap between germline ends came to 13 bases. CDR3 coding DNA: TGTGCCAGCAGCTTAGATCTTGGGGGATGGACTGAAGCTTTCTTT. It yields the protein CASSLDLGGWTEAFF.

The V and J genes are TRBV2 and TRBJ1-2; D uncertain. V lost 1 base, J lost 8 bases, and 8 bases lay in between. The CDR3 contains 12 residues. From germline, CDR1 is SNHLY and CDR2 FYNNEI. CDR3 sequence reads: CASSEELRGYTF. The CDR3 bases are TGTGCCAGCAGTGAAGAACTTCGAGGCTACACCTTC. Drawing the rest from reference TRBV2 and TRBJ1-2, the complete variable domain is EPEVTQTPSHQVTQMGQEVILRCVPISNHLYFYWYRQILGQKVEFLVSFYNNEISEKSEIFDDQFSVERPDGSNFTLKIRSTKLEDSAMYFCASSEELRGYTFGSGTRLTVV.

V usage is TRBV12-3 or TRBV12-4 and J usage is TRBJ1-6; D not certain. This CDR3 region has 12 residues. Trimming pared 5 bases from V and 8 bases from J, leaving 7 bases between. CDR3 region: CASSPRDSPLHF. CDR3 coding DNA: TGTGCCAGCAGTCCGAGGGATTCACCCCTCCACTTT.

Concerning this clone itself: One end of the junction does not line up with germline, which may come from a read error. The chain uses TRBV7-7 and TRBJ2-5, with D possibly being TRBD2 (5 bases). Germline V gene data show CDR1 as SSHAT and CDR2 as FNYEAQ (reference sequence). The CDR3 is 15 residues long. CDR3 sequence: CASSLASAGQETQYF. CDR3 nucleotide sequence: TGTGCTAGCAGCTTAGCGTCGGCAGGACAAGAGACCCAGTACTTC.

The chain links TRBV19 to TRBJ2-5; 11 bases match TRBD2. Germline V gene lookup returns CDR1 LNHDA and CDR2 SQIVND (reference sequence). With 3 bases clipped from V and 2 bases from J, the junction kept 14 bases outside the gene matches. This CDR3 is built from 19 residues. In DNA, the CDR3 is TGTGCCAGTAGTATTGCTAGCGGGAGGACATACCGCATTCAAGAGACCCAGTACTTC. It yields the protein CASSIASGRTYRIQETQYF.

The chain couples TRBV13 to TRBJ1-2; 7 bases line up with TRBD1. This CDR3 is built from 16 residues. Trimming cost V 8 bases and J 2 bases; bases outside gene matches: 14. Germline assignment: CDR1 PRHDT and CDR2 FYEKMQ (reference sequence). The CDR3 loop reads CASCPGGPTGNYGYTF. CDR3 DNA sequence: TGTGCCAGCTGCCCAGGGGGTCCCACCGGCAACTATGGCTACACCTTC.

The chain recombines TRBV7-8 with TRBJ2-1; 8 bases are a match to TRBD2. Germline V gives CDR1 SGHVS, CDR2 FQNEAQ. This CDR3 region has 17 residues. J was trimmed by 1 base and V by 0 bases; bases with no gene match: 5. In nucleotides, the CDR3 is TGTGCCAGCAGCTTAGCCCCCCGGGGGGGTTCCTACAATGAGCAGTTCTTC. It yields the protein CASSLAPRGGSYNEQFF. The full variable domain, rest sourced from reference TRBV7-8 and TRBJ2-1, is GAGVSQSPRYKVAKRGQDVALRCDPISGHVSLFWYQQALGQGPEFLTYFQNEAQLDKSGLPSDRFFAERPEGSVSTLKIQRTQQEDSAVYLCASSLAPRGGSYNEQFFGPGTRLTVL.

The chain combines TRBV27 with TRBJ1-2; 9 bases fit TRBD1. The ends lost 3 bases at V and 5 bases at J; junction bases unmatched: 10. This CDR3 contains 16 residues. Germline V lookup: CDR1 MNHEY, CDR2 SMNVEV (reference sequence). The CDR3 region is CASSFMTGGQGYGYTF. CDR3 nucleotides: TGTGCCAGCAGTTTTATGACAGGGGGACAAGGGTATGGCTACACCTTC.

The chain recombines TRBV27 with TRBJ1-2, with TRBD1 matching over 8 bases. The trim removed 2 bases at V and 5 bases at J, leaving 4 bases unmatched. Germline CDR1 MNHEY, CDR2 SMNVEV (reference sequence). CDR3 size: 14 residues. CDR3 loop: CASSLTGTGYGYTF. The DNA of the CDR3 is TGTGCCAGCAGTTTAACCGGGACAGGTTATGGCTACACCTTC.

The genes are TRBV6-5 and TRBJ2-3; 7 positions match TRBD2. CDR1 MNHEY and CDR2 SVGAGI come from the germline V gene. Trimming cost V 8 bases and J 6 bases; bases outside gene matches: 14. This CDR3 region has 15 residues. The CDR3 region is CASRILAGVRDTQYF. DNA of the CDR3: TGTGCCAGCCGGATTTTGGCGGGAGTTCGTGATACGCAGTATTTT.

V gene TRBV6-6 combines with J gene TRBJ2-7, with D perhaps TRBD1 (6 bases). The length of the CDR3 is 12 residues. Trimming shortened V by 8 bases and J by 6 bases, and 14 bases separated the two germline ends. The germline V gene encodes CDR1 MNHNY and CDR2 SVGAGI (reference sequence). The CDR3 DNA reads as TGTGCCAGCGATTCAGGGGTAGGCGAGCAGTACTTC. Translated: CASDSGVGEQYF.